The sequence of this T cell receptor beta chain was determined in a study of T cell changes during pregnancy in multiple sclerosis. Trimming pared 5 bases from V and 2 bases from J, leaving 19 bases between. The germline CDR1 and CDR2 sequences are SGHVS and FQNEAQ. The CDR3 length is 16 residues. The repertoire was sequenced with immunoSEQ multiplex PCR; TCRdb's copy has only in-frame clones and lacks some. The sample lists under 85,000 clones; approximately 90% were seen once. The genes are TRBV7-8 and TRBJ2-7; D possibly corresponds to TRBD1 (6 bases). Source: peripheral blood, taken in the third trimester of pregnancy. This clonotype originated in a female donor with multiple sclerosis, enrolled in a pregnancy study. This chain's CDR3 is CASSPKRWDTTYEQYF. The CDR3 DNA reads TGTGCCAGCAGCCCCAAGCGGTGGGACACTACCTACGAGCAGTACTTC.